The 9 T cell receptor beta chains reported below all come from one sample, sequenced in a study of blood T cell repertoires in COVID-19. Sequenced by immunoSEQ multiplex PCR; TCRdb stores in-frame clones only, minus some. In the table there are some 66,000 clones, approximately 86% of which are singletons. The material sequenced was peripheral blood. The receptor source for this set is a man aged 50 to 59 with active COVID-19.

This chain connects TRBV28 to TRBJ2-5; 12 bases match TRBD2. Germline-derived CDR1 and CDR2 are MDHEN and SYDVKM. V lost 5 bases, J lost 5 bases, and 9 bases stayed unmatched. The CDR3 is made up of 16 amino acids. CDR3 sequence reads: CASSPRGLAGRETQYF. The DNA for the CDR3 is TGTGCCAGCAGTCCAAGGGGACTAGCGGGTAGGGAGACCCAGTACTTC. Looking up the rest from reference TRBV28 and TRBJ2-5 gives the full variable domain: DVKVTQSSRYLVKRTGEKVFLECVQDMDHENMFWYRQDPGLGLRLIYFSYDVKMKEKGDIPEGYSVSREKKERFSLILESASTNQTSMYLCASSPRGLAGRETQYFGPGTRLLVL.

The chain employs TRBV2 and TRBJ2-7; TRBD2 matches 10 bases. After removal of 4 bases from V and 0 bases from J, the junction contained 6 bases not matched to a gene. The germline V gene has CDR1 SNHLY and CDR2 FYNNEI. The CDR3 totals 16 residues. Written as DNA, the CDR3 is TGTGCCAGCAGTGGATCTAGCGGGGGAAACTCCTACGAGCAGTACTTC. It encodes CASSGSSGGNSYEQYF.

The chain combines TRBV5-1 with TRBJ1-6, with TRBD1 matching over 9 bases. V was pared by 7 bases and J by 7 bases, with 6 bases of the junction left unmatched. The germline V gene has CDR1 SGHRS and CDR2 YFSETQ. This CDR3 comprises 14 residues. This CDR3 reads CASGSGTGNSPLHF. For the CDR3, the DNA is TGCGCCAGCGGCTCCGGGACAGGGAATTCACCCCTCCACTTT.

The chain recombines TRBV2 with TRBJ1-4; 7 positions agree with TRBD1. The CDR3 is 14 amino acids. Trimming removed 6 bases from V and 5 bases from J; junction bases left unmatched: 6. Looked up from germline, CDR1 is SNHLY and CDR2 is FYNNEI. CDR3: CASSATGVNEKLFF. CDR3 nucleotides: TGTGCCAGCAGCGCCACAGGGGTCAATGAAAAACTGTTTTTT.

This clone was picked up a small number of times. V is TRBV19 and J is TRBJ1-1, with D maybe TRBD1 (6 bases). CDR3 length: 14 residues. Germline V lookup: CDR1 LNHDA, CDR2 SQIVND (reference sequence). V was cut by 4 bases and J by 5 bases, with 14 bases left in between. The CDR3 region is CASSTTQGMTEAFF. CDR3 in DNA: TGTGCCAGTAGTACGACTCAGGGGATGACTGAAGCTTTCTTT.

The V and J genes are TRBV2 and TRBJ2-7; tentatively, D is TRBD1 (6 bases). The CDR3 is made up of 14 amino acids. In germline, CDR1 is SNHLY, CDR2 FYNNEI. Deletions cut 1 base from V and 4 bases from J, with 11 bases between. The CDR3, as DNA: TGTGCCAGCAGTGAAGGGACAGCTACATACGAGCAGTACGTC. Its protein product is CASSEGTATYEQYV.

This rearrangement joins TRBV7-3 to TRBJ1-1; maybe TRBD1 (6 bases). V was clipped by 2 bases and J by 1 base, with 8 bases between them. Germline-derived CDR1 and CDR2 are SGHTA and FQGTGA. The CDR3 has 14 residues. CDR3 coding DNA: TGTGCCAGCAGCTTACAGGGGCCGAACACTGAAGCTTTCTTT. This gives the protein CASSLQGPNTEAFF. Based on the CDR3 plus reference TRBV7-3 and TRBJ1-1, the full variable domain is GAGVSQTPSNKVTEKGKYVELRCDPISGHTALYWYRQSLGQGPEFLIYFQGTGAADDSGLPNDRFFAVRPEGSVSTLKIQRTERGDSAVYLCASSLQGPNTEAFFGQGTRLTVV.

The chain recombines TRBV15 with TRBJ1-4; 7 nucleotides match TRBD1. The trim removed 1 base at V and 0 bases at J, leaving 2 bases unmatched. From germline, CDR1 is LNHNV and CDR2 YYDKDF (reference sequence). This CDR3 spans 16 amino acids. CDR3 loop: CATSRGQGTTNEKLFF. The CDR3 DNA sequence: TGTGCCACCAGCAGAGGACAGGGAACAACTAATGAAAAACTGTTTTTT.

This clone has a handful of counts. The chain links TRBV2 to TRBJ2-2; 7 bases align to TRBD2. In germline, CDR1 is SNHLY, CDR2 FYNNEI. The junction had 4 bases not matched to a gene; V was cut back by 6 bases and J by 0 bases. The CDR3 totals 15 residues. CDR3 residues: CASRGTSANTGELFF. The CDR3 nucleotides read TGTGCCAGCAGGGGAACTAGCGCGAACACCGGGGAGCTGTTTTTT.